This T cell receptor beta chain came from a study of Ad26.COV2.S vaccination and SARS-CoV-2 variants. The CDR3 sequence is 14 residues long. Germline V gene lookup returns CDR1 SNHLY and CDR2 FYNNEI. Trimming pared 7 bases from V and 5 bases from J, leaving 14 bases between. TCRdb's table, derived via immunoSEQ multiplex PCR, lists solely in-frame clones and lacks some. The data show over 350,000 clones, around 85% seen once. Indicated treatment: roughly 19 received Ad26.COV2.S at low or high dose, single or two shots; about 5 received placebo; per-sample allocation not given. Day 63 after the first injection of vaccine or placebo was the sampling time.

The rearrangement joins TRBV2 to TRBJ2-2; tentative D call: TRBD1 (6 bases). The sequencing here drew on peripheral blood, taken in a trial of Ad26.COV2.S vaccine versus placebo. The clonotype originates from a person between 18 and 60 years old who received the Ad26.COV2.S COVID-19 vaccine or a placebo. This CDR3 reads CASKGWQGTGELFF. CDR3 sequence (DNA): TGTGCCAGCAAAGGCTGGCAGGGGACCGGGGAGCTGTTTTTT.